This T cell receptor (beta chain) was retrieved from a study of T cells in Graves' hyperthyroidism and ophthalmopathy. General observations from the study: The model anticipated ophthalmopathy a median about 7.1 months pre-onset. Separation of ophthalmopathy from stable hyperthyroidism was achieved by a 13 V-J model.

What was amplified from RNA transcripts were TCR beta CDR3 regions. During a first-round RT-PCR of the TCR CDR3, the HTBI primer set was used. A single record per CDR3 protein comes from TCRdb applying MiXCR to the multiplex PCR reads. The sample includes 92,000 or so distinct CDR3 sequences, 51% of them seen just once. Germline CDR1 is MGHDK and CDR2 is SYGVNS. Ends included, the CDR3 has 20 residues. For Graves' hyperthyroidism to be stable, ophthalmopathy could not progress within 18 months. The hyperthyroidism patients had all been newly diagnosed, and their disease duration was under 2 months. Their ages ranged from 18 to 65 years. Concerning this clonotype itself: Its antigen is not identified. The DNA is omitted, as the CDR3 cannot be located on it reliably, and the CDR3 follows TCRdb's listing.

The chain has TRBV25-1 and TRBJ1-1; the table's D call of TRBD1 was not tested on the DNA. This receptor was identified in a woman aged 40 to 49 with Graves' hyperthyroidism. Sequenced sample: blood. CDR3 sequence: CASSIYLCSVEGRPNTEAFF.